The text below deals with one TCR beta chain. Antigen specificity is unknown. The data stem from a study of lymphopenia after photon versus proton radiotherapy. Overall study findings and caveats: Only patients who died were analyzed for survival; proton advantage is unproven. After the lymphocyte nadir, photon-treated repertoires showed oligoclonal expansion, especially of CD8+ Temra cells. Photon-treated patients lost naive T cells and TCR diversity; proton-treated stayed stable.

The CDR3 is 14 residues long. Germline CDR1 reads SGHDN; CDR2 reads FVKESK. Trimming removed 3 bases at V and 0 bases at J, with 8 bases between. Libraries were prepared by immunoSEQ multiplex PCR; TCRdb keeps only in-frame clonotypes and omits some of them. The sample carries about 42,000 clones, around 86% recorded once. This specimen consisted of peripheral blood, obtained from a patient treated with proton-based radiotherapy. V gene TRBV14 combines with J gene TRBJ1-1; D ambiguous. The clonotype was recovered from a woman in her seventies with pancreatic cancer. The CDR3 sequence is CASSHKRMNTEAFF. In nucleotides, the CDR3 is TGTGCCAGCAGCCATAAGAGGATGAACACTGAAGCTTTCTTT.